This T cell receptor (beta chain) comes out of a study of neurological immune-mediated disorders. Time point indicated: longitudinal time-point 2. This clonotype was recorded many times. TCRdb reprocessed the 5' RACE reads with MiXCR, giving one entry per CDR3 protein. The table has around 50,000 distinct CDR3 sequences, around 13% seen once. The CDR3 has 13 residues. Germline CDR1 and CDR2: SQVTM and ANQGSEA. V lost 3 bases and J lost 3, with 12 bases in between. The sample taken for sequencing was PBMCs. The receptor's source is a male donor with HTLV-1-associated myelopathy (HAM/TSP). The chain has TRBV29-1 and TRBJ2-7, with D perhaps matching TRBD1 or TRBD2 (5 bases each). The CDR3 loop is CSVDTGRNYEQYF. The DNA for the CDR3 is TGCAGCGTTGACACGGGACGGAACTACGAGCAGTACTTC.